One T cell receptor beta chain is described in this entry. It lacks a known antigen. Base qualities were left out, and no much larger clone turns up one base away. Libraries came from the immunoSEQ multiplex PCR assay. TCRdb holds this immuneACCESS table with in-frame rearrangements only. Some clones are missing; in checked studies, unresolved V genes explain under half, and the rest has no known cause. The sample contains about 54,000 clones, around 96% of them found a single time. The ten largest clonotypes hold approximately 1.9% of the sample. The sample is drawn from a study of control samples from healthy donors and cancer patients (dated by TCRdb to about 2020). Taken from the germline V gene, the CDR1 and CDR2 loops are MGHRA and YSYEKL. V gives up 3 bases and J gives up 1 base, and the segment between their germline ends measures 13 bases. The CDR3 runs 16 residues from the cysteine to the phenylalanine. Of all the DNA, just the CDR3 is kept, 48 bases in frame from base 1.

The chain links TRBV4-1 with TRBJ2-1; the D element might be TRBD1 or TRBD2, as each aligns at 5 bases. This receptor was identified in a woman aged 25-40 years in good health. The specimen sequenced was blood. CDR3 region: CASSQVPGTSYNEQFF. The bases read TGCGCCAGCAGCCAGGTCCCGGGGACGTCCTACAATGAGCAGTTCTTC.